This TCR delta chain emerged from a study of gamma-delta T cells after stem cell transplantation. TCRdb called clones anew from the RT-PCR reads with CATT. Counted here are some 12,000 delta-chain clones, about two fifths occurring once; the ten biggest clones make up 2.8%. The sample holds a few counts of this clone. The CDR3 length is 18 residues. Germline V lookup: CDR1 TSWWSYY, CDR2 QGS. V was trimmed by 0 bases and J by 2 bases, leaving 19 bases between them. This TCR was recovered from a human donor. It is not recorded whose cells these are; they may come from a transplant donor. Input material: gamma-delta T cells. The chain recombines TRDV1 with TRDJ1; weak D call: TRDD2 (5 bases). The CDR3 DNA follows: TGTGCTCTTGGGGAACTTGTCGCCTACCGAGGACCTACCGATAAACTCATCTTT. Translating gives CALGELVAYRGPTDKLIF.